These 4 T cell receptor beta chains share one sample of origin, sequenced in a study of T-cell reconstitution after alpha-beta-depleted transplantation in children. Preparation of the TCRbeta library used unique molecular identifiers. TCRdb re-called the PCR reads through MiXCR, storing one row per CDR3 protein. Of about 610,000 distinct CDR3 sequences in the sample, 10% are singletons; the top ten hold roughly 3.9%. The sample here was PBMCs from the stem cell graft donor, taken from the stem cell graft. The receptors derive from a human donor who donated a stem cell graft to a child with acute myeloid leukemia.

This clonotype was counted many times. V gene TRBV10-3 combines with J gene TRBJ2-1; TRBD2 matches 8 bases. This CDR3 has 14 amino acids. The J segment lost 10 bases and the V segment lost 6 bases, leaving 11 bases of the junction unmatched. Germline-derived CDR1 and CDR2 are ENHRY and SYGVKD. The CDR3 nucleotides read TGTGCCATCAGATCACTAGCGGAGGAATCAGAGCAGTTCTTC. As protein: CAIRSLAEESEQFF.

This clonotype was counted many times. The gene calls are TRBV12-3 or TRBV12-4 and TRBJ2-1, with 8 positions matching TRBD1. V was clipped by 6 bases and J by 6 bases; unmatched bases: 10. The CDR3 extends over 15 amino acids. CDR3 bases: TGTGCCAGCAGCCCTACGGACAGGGTGGCCAATGAGCAGTTCTTC. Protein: CASSPTDRVANEQFF.

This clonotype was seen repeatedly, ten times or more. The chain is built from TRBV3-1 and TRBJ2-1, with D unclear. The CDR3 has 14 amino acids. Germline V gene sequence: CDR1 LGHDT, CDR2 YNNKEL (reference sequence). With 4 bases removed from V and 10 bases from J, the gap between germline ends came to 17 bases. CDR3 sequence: CASSPYLGPTEQFF. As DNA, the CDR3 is TGTGCCAGCAGCCCCTACCTCGGACCTACAGAGCAGTTCTTC.

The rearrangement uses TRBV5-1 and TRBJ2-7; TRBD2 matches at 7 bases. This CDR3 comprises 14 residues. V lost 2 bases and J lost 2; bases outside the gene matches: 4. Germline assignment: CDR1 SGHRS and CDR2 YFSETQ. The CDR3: CASSFGGSAYEQYF. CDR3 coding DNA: TGCGCCAGCAGCTTCGGCGGGAGCGCCTACGAGCAGTACTTC.